This TCR beta chain is from a study of T cells in Graves' hyperthyroidism and ophthalmopathy (dated by TCRdb to between 2017 and 2020). General notes on the study: Peripheral blood samples were taken at the time of initial diagnosis, prior to any treatment. An independent validation cohort of about 19 hyperthyroidism patients and over 15 patients who later progressed to ophthalmopathy tested prospective prediction of ophthalmopathy. To identify TCR V-J signatures that set the groups apart, the researchers used a discovery cohort of 100 patients, made up of 40 to 45 with Graves' ophthalmopathy and approximately 57 with stable Graves' hyperthyroidism. Once sampling was done, hyperthyroidism patients were given methimazole at a starting dose of 30 mg daily, whereas ophthalmopathy patients were given high-dose intravenous methylprednisolone. In about 6 Graves' hyperthyroidism patients, the study also compared T-cell repertoires from thyroid tissue with T-cell repertoires from blood. The 80 to 100 discovery patients were randomly divided into training and test sets at a 7:3 ratio. TCR Vbeta CDR3 sequencing of some 140 peripheral blood samples (approximately 44 ophthalmopathy, approximately 80 hyperthyroidism and approximately 17 progressor patients) is reported in the paper.

Per the germline V gene, SGHTA is the CDR1 and FQGTGA is the CDR2. There are 14 amino acids in the CDR3, from cysteine to phenylalanine inclusive. Only CDR3 DNA remains: 42 bases, in frame from the first base. V drops 5 bases and J drops 5 bases, leaving 15 bases in between. This clonotype was found many times. It has no known antigen specificity. Base qualities were left out, and no much larger clone turns up one base away. The TCR beta CDR3 regions were amplified from RNA transcripts. The first round of RT-PCR for the TCR CDR3 was performed with the HTBI primer set and the Qiagen OneStep RT-PCR kit. Libraries were constructed in a second round of multiplex PCR, after which size selection and purification were carried out. Sequencing of the libraries was done on an Illumina HiSeq2000 using paired-end 100 bp reads. For the original study's pipeline: SOAPnuke was used to process the raw data, throwing out any read that contained adapters or uncalled bases, had a mean Phred below 15, or lacked an exact constant-primer or identifier match. High-quality paired reads were merged using COPE v1.2.5, and each unique nucleotide sequence was defined as a clonotype. MiTCR v1.1 was used to align the clonotypes against IMGT TRBV, TRBD and TRBJ reference segments. The analysis was restricted to V-J combinations with a frequency above 0.0001, which together covered just over 99% of the repertoires. A TCS score was defined as the ratio between F50 (clonal expansion) and ExV (chaos), using BLOSUM62-based TCRdist between CDR3 peptides within each V-J. Welch's t-statistics and random forest reduced around 550 V-J features to 10 to 15, which were used in a naive Bayes classifier (R e1071). TCRdb ran its own pipeline on the public reads, namely fastp trimming at Q25 and MiXCR clone calling, and kept in-frame beta chains. Identical CDR3 protein sequences are pooled into one entry, listed with their most common genes and DNA. These V and J calls rely on TCRdb rather than the paper's analysis. For this sample there are about 530,000 distinct CDR3 sequences; over 15% appear just once. The biggest ten clones account for about 16% of the sample.

In the ophthalmopathy patients, disease was moderately to severely active, with a Clinical Activity Score of 3 or more, a NOSPECS grade of 4 or more, and a duration of less than 3 months. Exclusion was applied to patients with uncontrolled infections, other autoimmune diseases, pregnancy or lactation. Diagnoses were based on clinical symptoms, serum thyroxine and TRAb, thyroid ultrasound and orbital computed tomography. PBMCs were separated from under 12 ml of fresh peripheral blood using Ficoll-Paque density gradient centrifugation. Total RNA was extracted with Trizol reagent, and quality was checked on an Agilent 2100 Bioanalyzer. What the authors observed across the whole study: In validation, progression to ophthalmopathy was predicted by the model with about 70% sensitivity and roughly 76% specificity, a median of about 6.8 months before onset. In cross-validation, a model built on a 13 V-J signature told ophthalmopathy apart from stable hyperthyroidism with under 90% sensitivity and 81% to 82% specificity, and in testing the same model reached 80%/75%. No statistical method was used to set the sample size in advance, and investigators knew the group allocation. Most expanded thyroid clonotypes (frequency above 0.001) were also detected in blood, a finding suggesting that blood repertoires may reflect thyroid immune responses.

The sequence joins TRBV7-3 to TRBJ2-5; D gene: possibly TRBD2, on 6 matching bases. The sample comprised blood. The TCR originated in a woman between 18 and 29 years old with Graves' ophthalmopathy. DNA sequence: TGTGCCAGCAGCCGGCGGGGTTTTGGGGAGACCCAGTACTTC. Its protein is CASSRRGFGETQYF.